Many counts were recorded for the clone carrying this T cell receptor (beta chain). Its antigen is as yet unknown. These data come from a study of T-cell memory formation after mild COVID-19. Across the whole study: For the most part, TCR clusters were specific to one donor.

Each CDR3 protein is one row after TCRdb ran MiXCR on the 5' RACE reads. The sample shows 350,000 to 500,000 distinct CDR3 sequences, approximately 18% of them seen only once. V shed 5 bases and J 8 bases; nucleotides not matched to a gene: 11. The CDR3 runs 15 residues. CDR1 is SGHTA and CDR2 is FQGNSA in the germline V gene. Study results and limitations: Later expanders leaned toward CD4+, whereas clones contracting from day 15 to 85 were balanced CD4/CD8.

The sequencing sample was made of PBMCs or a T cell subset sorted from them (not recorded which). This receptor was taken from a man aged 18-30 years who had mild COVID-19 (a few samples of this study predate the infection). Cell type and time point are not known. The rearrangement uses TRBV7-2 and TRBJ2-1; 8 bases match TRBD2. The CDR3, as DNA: TGTGCCAGCAGCCAAACGGGGACTAGGACGGATGAGCAGTTCTTC. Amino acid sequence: CASSQTGTRTDEQFF. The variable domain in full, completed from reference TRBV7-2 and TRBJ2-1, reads GAGVSQSPSNKVTEKGKDVELRCDPISGHTALYWYRQSLGQGLEFLIYFQGNSAPDKSGLPSDRFSAERTGGSVSTLTIQRTQQEDSAVYLCASSQTGTRTDEQFFGPGTRLTVL.